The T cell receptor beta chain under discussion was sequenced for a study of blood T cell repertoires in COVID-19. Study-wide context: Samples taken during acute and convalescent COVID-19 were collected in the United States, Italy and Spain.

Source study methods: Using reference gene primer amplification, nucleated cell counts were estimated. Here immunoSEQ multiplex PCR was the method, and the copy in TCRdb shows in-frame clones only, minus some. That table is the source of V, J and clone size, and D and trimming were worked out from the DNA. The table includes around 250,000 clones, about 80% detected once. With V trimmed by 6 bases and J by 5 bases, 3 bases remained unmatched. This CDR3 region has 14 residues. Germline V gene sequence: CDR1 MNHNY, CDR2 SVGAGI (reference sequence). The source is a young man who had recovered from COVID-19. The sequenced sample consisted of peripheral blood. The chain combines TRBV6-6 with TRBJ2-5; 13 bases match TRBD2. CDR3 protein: CASSTSGGAETQYF. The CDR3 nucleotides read TGTGCCAGCAGCACTAGCGGGGGGGCGGAGACCCAGTACTTC.